This paragraph covers one T cell receptor beta chain sequence. This sample is drawn from a study of blood T cell repertoires in COVID-19. Overall study context: Some COVID-19 samples were acute and others convalescent; all came from the United States, Italy and Spain. The analysed material was cDNA or gDNA that came from T cells, B-cell-depleted T cells, or PBMCs.

During active infection, Seattle patients enrolled and were then monitored through disease. Germline values: CDR1 LGHDT, CDR2 YNNKEL (reference sequence). The V end lost 4 bases, the J end lost 4 bases, and 16 bases lay between the germline ends. The CDR3 extends over 15 amino acids. As originally analysed: From reference gene primer amplification, estimates of nucleated cell counts were derived. Sequencing used immunoSEQ multiplex PCR; TCRdb keeps in-frame clones, though not all of them. The DNA was the basis for D and trimming; V, J and clone size are from that table. The sample carries 180,000 or so clones, about 81% recorded once.

The clonotype was recovered from a woman older than 75 with COVID-19, enrolled during active disease. The chain links TRBV3-1 (or the pseudogene TRBV3-2) to TRBJ1-1, with unresolved D. Sequenced sample: peripheral blood. The CDR3 nucleotides read TGTGCCAGCAGCCGCCCTGACAATTTGGGCACTGAAGCTTTCTTT. Protein sequence: CASSRPDNLGTEAFF.